This record concerns one T cell receptor beta chain sequence. No antigen is known for it. Germline V CDR1 and CDR2: DFQATT, SNEGSKA (reference sequence). The V end lost 8 bases, the J end lost 0 bases, and 13 bases lay between the germline ends. This CDR3 has 13 residues. Template switching added a universal primer site, and cDNA bore unique molecular identifiers. Using its own MiXCR run on the 5' RACE reads, TCRdb lists one record per CDR3 protein. Of about 210,000 distinct CDR3 sequences listed, about a tenth were seen once; the top ten hold 5.1%. The data were obtained in a study of identical twins. Broader study findings: The models gave estimates that fell short of the out-of-frame TCR alpha sharing seen in monozygotic twins. Reduced insertions were recorded for abundant cord blood beta clonotypes, with no such pattern in memory repertoires. Cross-sectional statistics, not tracking of the same donors, supported the conclusions.

The source material was memory (CD45RO+) T cells sorted from blood. The chain joins TRBV20-1 to TRBJ2-5, with D perhaps given as TRBD1 or TRBD2 (5 bases each). The sequence derives from a woman under 30 in good health. The CDR3 is CSLLGAYQETQYF. In DNA, the CDR3 is TGCAGTCTTCTCGGGGCCTACCAAGAGACCCAGTACTTC.